This TCR beta chain was recorded in a study of identifying expanded T cells in peripheral blood. Sequenced by immunoSEQ multiplex PCR; TCRdb stores in-frame clones only, minus some. The table records about 50,000 clones, roughly 82% of them present only once. The germline V gene has CDR1 SNHLY and CDR2 FYNNEI. CDR3 size: 16 residues. Trimming took off 3 bases at V and 1 base at J, with 15 bases between the two ends. In this sample, this clone turned up once. Its specificity is not known. Study-wide results and limits: Across healthy donors, higher total template counts meant significantly greater approximately two-week count variance.

Collection occurred without any documented infections or immune events in donors. This chain connects TRBV2 to TRBJ1-2; D perhaps matches TRBD1 (5 bases). This clonotype originated in a person aged 18-69 years in good health. Sequencing was performed on blood. Written as DNA, the CDR3 is TGTGCCAGCAGTGATGTGCAGGGACGGATTAACTATGGCTACACCTTC. Translating gives CASSDVQGRINYGYTF. Drawing the rest from reference TRBV2 and TRBJ1-2, the complete variable domain is EPEVTQTPSHQVTQMGQEVILRCVPISNHLYFYWYRQILGQKVEFLVSFYNNEISEKSEIFDDQFSVERPDGSNFTLKIRSTKLEDSAMYFCASSDVQGRINYGYTFGSGTRLTVV.